The source of this T cell receptor beta chain is a study of shared clonotypes between healthy human individuals. Study background: CD4 naive and memory got three plates each, CD8 naive two, CD8 memory one.

Sequencing used immunoSEQ multiplex PCR; TCRdb keeps in-frame clones, though not all of them. The sample shows roughly 1.5 million clones, 95% to 99% of them seen only once. Germline CDR1 is WNHNN and CDR2 is SYGVQD (reference sequence). This CDR3 spans 14 amino acids. Study results and caveats: The naive CD4 repertoires of a handful of donors were compared, and approximately 5.3% of clonotypes were shared.

Recent vaccinations or acute infections were absent in the healthy HIV-negative adult donors. Subsets obtained from CD4+ cells comprised CD45RA+ naive and CD45RA-negative memory cells. As to this clone: Its antigen is unidentified. One end of the junction does not line up with germline, which may come from a read error.

Material for sequencing was naive CD4+ T cells sorted from blood. Subset noted: CD45RA+ positively selected. The chain uses TRBV10-1 and TRBJ2-1; 7 bases match TRBD2. The receptor was isolated from a man aged 25-45 years in good health. Here the CDR3 reads CAGSAGTTYNEQFF. The CDR3 DNA follows: TGCGCCGGCAGTGCCGGGACTACCTACAATGAGCAGTTCTTC.